This T cell receptor beta chain was identified during a study of blood T cells in healthy people across ages. Study findings and constraints: Both higher diversity and more naive CD4+ cells marked long-lived donors when set against aged donors. Expanded clonotype changes were possibly confounded by unknown donor CMV status.

The study drew donors from healthy Caucasian individuals in Russia aged about 6 to 90. Total RNA extracted from each sample amounted to at least 6 micrograms. Primed by a sample-barcoded 5' primer and a J-beta primer mix, a second PCR proceeded for roughly 7 to 11 cycles. Each CDR3 protein is one row after TCRdb ran MiXCR on the 5' RACE reads. The sample lists around 2 million distinct CDR3 sequences; 35% to 50% were seen once. V lost 2 bases and J 5 bases, leaving 7 bases between the germline ends. Germline loops: CDR1 SGHAT, CDR2 FQNNGV. This CDR3 is built from 12 residues. The table lists this clonotype with a few counts. Antigen unknown.

The sample consisted of blood. The chain recombines TRBV11-2 with TRBJ2-7; D remains unclear. The TCR comes from a human donor in good health. In nucleotides, the CDR3 is TGTGCCAGCAGCTTACCAGAGAACGAGCAGTACTTC. This translates into CASSLPENEQYF. The full variable domain, in which reference TRBV11-2 and TRBJ2-7 provide the parts outside the CDR3, is EAGVAQSPRYKIIEKRQSVAFWCNPISGHATLYWYQQILGQGPKLLIQFQNNGVVDDSQLPKDRFSAERLKGVDSTLKIQPAKLEDSAVYLCASSLPENEQYFGPGTRLTVT.